The 28 T cell receptor beta chains reported below all come from one sample, sequenced in a study of T cell repertoires in cytomegalovirus infection (dated by TCRdb to between 2018 and 2021). Sequencing instrument: Illumina HiSeq 1500. TCRdb trimmed public reads at Q25 via fastp, called clones via MiXCR and kept in-frame beta chains. Each entry is one CDR3 protein sequence, shown with its most common DNA and genes. The sample profile shows 630,000 or so distinct CDR3 sequences; about 24% of them were found once. Of the sample, less than 9.5% is held by the ten largest clones. The sequencing input was CD8+ T cells from PBMCs. The receptors were sampled from a human donor in good health (CMV status not recorded). Some clones in this sample may be carry-over from other donors' samples.

The rearrangement links TRBV6-2 or TRBV6-3 to TRBJ2-7, with unresolved D. The CDR3 is 13 amino acids. Trimming removed 0 bases at V and 3 bases at J, with 6 bases between. Germline V lookup: CDR1 MNHEY, CDR2 SVGEGT. The CDR3 reads CASSYSNNYEQYV. For the CDR3, the DNA is TGTGCCAGCAGTTACTCGAACAACTACGAGCAGTACGTC.

The chain has TRBV29-1 and TRBJ2-2; D gene uncertain. The CDR3 is made up of 11 amino acids. Germline V CDR1 and CDR2: SQVTM, ANQGSEA. Trimming stripped 5 bases from V and 6 bases from J, with 7 bases between. The CDR3 reads CSVSRAGELFF. The CDR3 DNA is TGCAGCGTTAGTCGGGCCGGGGAGCTGTTTTTT.

A few counts support this clonotype. The chain uses TRBV29-1 and TRBJ2-5; no definite D call. CDR1 and CDR2 (germline): SQVTM, ANQGSEA. CDR3 size: 13 residues. V was cut by 1 base and J by 0 bases, with 6 bases left in between. The CDR3 nucleotides read TGCAGCGTTGAAGGAGATAACCAAGAGACCCAGTACTTC. It encodes CSVEGDNQETQYF. The full variable domain, rest sourced from reference TRBV29-1 and TRBJ2-5, is SAVISQKPSRDICQRGTSLTIQCQVDSQVTMMFWYRQQPGQSLTLIATANQGSEATYESGFVIDKFPISRPNLTFSTLTVSNMSPEDSSIYLCSVEGDNQETQYFGPGTRLLVL.

V gene TRBV14 combines with J gene TRBJ1-4, with D uncertain. The CDR3 runs 15 residues. Trimming took off 1 base at V and 6 bases at J, with 12 bases between the two ends. Germline V gene data show CDR1 as SGHDN and CDR2 as FVKESK. CDR3 residues: CASSQGVWQDEKLFF. CDR3 DNA: TGTGCCAGCAGCCAAGGGGTCTGGCAGGATGAAAAACTGTTTTTT.

The sample holds a few counts of this clonotype. The chain is built from TRBV7-9 and TRBJ2-1, with D unresolved. Germline CDR1 and CDR2: SEHNR and FQNEAQ (reference sequence). Trimming took 4 bases from V and 2 from J, leaving 12 bases between them. The CDR3 loop spans 15 amino acids. The DNA of the CDR3 is TGTGCCAGCAGCTCTCTCTCCACGACCTACAATGAGCAGTTCTTC. It is translated as CASSSLSTTYNEQFF.

This clonotype was picked up a small number of times. The chain employs TRBV20-1 and TRBJ1-2, with unresolved D. This CDR3 region has 19 residues. The germline CDR1 and CDR2 sequences are DFQATT and SNEGSKA (reference sequence). The V and J ends lost 1 base and 4 bases respectively, with 28 bases between them. CDR3 in amino acids: CSARAPLKGPTHGPYGYTF. The CDR3 DNA reads TGCAGTGCTAGAGCCCCTCTGAAGGGCCCCACTCACGGGCCCTATGGCTACACCTTC.

This clonotype appeared a few times. CDR3 nucleotide sequence: TGCAGTGCTAGCTCCAAGGGCCGGAGCTCCTATAATTCACCCCTCCACTTT. Translating it yields CSASSKGRSSYNSPLHF. The rearrangement uses TRBV20-1 and TRBJ1-6; no clear D. V was clipped by 3 bases and J by 0 bases, with 15 bases between them. The CDR3 is made up of 17 amino acids. Germline-derived CDR1 and CDR2 are DFQATT and SNEGSKA (reference sequence).

This clonotype came up a few times. This chain connects TRBV4-1 to TRBJ1-2, with D possibly TRBD1 on 5 matching bases. The V and J ends lost 3 bases and 2 bases respectively, with 13 bases between them. Looked up from germline, CDR1 is MGHRA and CDR2 is YSYEKL. The length of the CDR3 is 15 residues. CDR3 DNA sequence: TGCGCCAGCAGCCAGACCCTCAGGGAGAACTATGGCTACACCTTC. Its translation: CASSQTLRENYGYTF.

The CDR3 bases are TGTGCCAGCAGCTTAGGGAAGCGGAGGAGCTTCTACAATGAGCAGTTCTTC. This sequence encodes CASSLGKRRSFYNEQFF. The rearrangement links TRBV7-2 to TRBJ2-1; perhaps TRBD2 as D (5 bases). Trimming left V 1 base short and J 3 bases short, with 16 bases between. Germline-derived CDR1 and CDR2 are SGHTA and FQGNSA. This CDR3 spans 17 amino acids.

V usage is TRBV6-5 and J usage is TRBJ2-6; the D call may be TRBD1 or TRBD2 (5 bases each). The germline V gene has CDR1 MNHEY and CDR2 SVGAGI. Trimming took off 6 bases at V and 0 bases at J, with 15 bases between the two ends. The CDR3 spans 17 residues. The CDR3 sequence: CASSPGTVNSGANVLTF. The CDR3 DNA reads as TGTGCCAGCAGCCCCGGGACGGTAAACTCTGGGGCCAACGTCCTGACTTTC.

This clonotype has at least ten counts. The rearrangement uses TRBV6-1 and TRBJ2-7, with D unclear. The CDR3 consists of 10 residues. With 8 bases removed from V and 12 bases from J, the gap between germline ends came to 14 bases. CDR1 MNHNS and CDR2 SASEGT come from the germline V gene. This chain's CDR3 is CASGLLKAYV. The CDR3 DNA reads TGTGCCAGCGGCCTTCTAAAGGCGTACGTC.

This chain uses TRBV14 with TRBJ1-4, with 9 bases matching TRBD1. This CDR3 is built from 16 residues. Trimming removed 0 bases from V and 6 bases from J; junction bases left unmatched: 5. The germline V gene encodes CDR1 SGHDN and CDR2 FVKESK. Written as DNA, the CDR3 is TGTGCCAGCAGCCAAGATTGGAGGACAGGGGATGAAAAACTGTTTTTT. Residues: CASSQDWRTGDEKLFF.

The table lists this clonotype with a few counts. This chain links TRBV27 with TRBJ2-1; 11 bases agree with TRBD1. The CDR3 totals 15 residues. V gave up 3 bases and J gave up 6 bases; unmatched junction bases: 4. Germline-derived CDR1 and CDR2 are MNHEY and SMNVEV (reference sequence). CDR3 loop: CASSFGTGGSNEQFF. CDR3 bases: TGTGCCAGCAGTTTTGGGACAGGGGGAAGCAATGAGCAGTTCTTC.

Comments on this clonotype: Possible read error: a much larger clone is one base away. The chain carries TRBV12-3 or TRBV12-4 and TRBJ2-2; D gene unclear. The CDR3 loop spans 13 amino acids. CDR3 bases: TGTACCAGTCTAGTCGCCGGTTATGGGGAGCTGTTTTTT. This sequence encodes CTSLVAGYGELFF.

This chain links TRBV29-1 with TRBJ1-1, with unresolved D. The V and J ends lost 5 bases and 8 bases respectively, with 18 bases between them. The CDR3 length is 13 residues. Germline V gene data show CDR1 as SQVTM and CDR2 as ANQGSEA. The CDR3 is CSVNLRGSWEAFF. The CDR3 DNA is TGCAGCGTTAATTTGCGAGGTTCTTGGGAAGCTTTCTTT.

This clonotype was seen a handful of times. The rearrangement uses TRBV28 and TRBJ2-2; possibly TRBD1 for D (5 bases). Between the trimmed V and J ends, which lost 4 bases and 0 bases, there was a span of 12 bases. CDR3 length: 16 amino acids. The V gene's germline CDR1 is MDHEN and CDR2 SYDVKM. The CDR3 region is CASSSLPTANTGELFF. The CDR3 nucleotides are TGTGCCAGCAGTTCTCTTCCGACAGCGAACACCGGGGAGCTGTTTTTT.

This clonotype appeared a few times. A far larger clone differs by one base, so this is likely a read error. V gene TRBV2 combines with J gene TRBJ2-7; 8 positions match TRBD1. Trimming took 6 bases from V and 3 from J; bases not matched to a gene: 4. Germline V gives CDR1 SNHLY, CDR2 FYNNEI. The CDR3 spans 13 residues. Written as DNA, the CDR3 is TGTGCCAGCAGCCGCGGACAGGGCTACGAGCAGTACTTC. Amino acids: CASSRGQGYEQYF. The variable domain in full, completed from reference TRBV2 and TRBJ2-7, reads EPEVTQTPSHQVTQMGQEVILRCVPISNHLYFYWYRQILGQKVEFLVSFYNNEISEKSEIFDDQFSVERPDGSNFTLKIRSTKLEDSAMYFCASSRGQGYEQYFGPGTRLTVT.

This clonotype has only a few counts. The rearrangement links TRBV14 to TRBJ2-3; 13 positions agree with TRBD2. The junction had 9 bases not matched to a gene; V was cut back by 1 base and J by 2 bases. Germline V CDR1 and CDR2: SGHDN, FVKESK. This CDR3 is built from 19 residues. Here the CDR3 DNA reads TGTGCCAGCAGCCAAGGACTAGCGGGGGGCTCGAGGTACACAGATACGCAGTATTTT. Amino acids: CASSQGLAGGSRYTDTQYF.

This clonotype was counted ten times or more. V gene TRBV7-8 combines with J gene TRBJ2-1; D unclear. This CDR3 has 15 residues. The germline V and J ends were trimmed by 1 base and 3 bases, with 10 bases remaining between them. Germline CDR1 is SGHVS and CDR2 is FQNEAQ. CDR3 residues: CASSLELSVYNEQFF. CDR3 nucleotide sequence: TGTGCCAGCAGCTTAGAACTTTCAGTCTACAATGAGCAGTTCTTC.

This clonotype was found a few times. The genes are TRBV15 and TRBJ1-1; D possibly corresponds to TRBD1 (5 bases). The germline V gene has CDR1 LNHNV and CDR2 YYDKDF (reference sequence). The CDR3 runs to 15 residues. The V end lost 3 bases, the J end lost 6 bases, and 17 bases lay between the germline ends. CDR3 loop: CATSRKGWSSSEAFF. CDR3 sequence (DNA): TGTGCCACCAGCAGGAAGGGGTGGTCGAGCTCTGAAGCTTTCTTT.

This clonotype showed up many times. The CDR3 spells CASSYSNVDRAMRALHF. DNA for the CDR3: TGTGCCAGCAGTTACTCGAACGTGGACCGAGCGATGAGGGCCCTCCACTTT. The chain carries TRBV6-2 or TRBV6-3 and TRBJ1-6; D is ambiguous. The germline V gene encodes CDR1 MNHEY and CDR2 SVGEGT. V lost 0 bases and J 14 bases, leaving 23 bases between the germline ends. The CDR3 loop spans 17 amino acids.

The CDR3 nucleotides read TGTGCCAGCAGCGACTATGGGCCTAGCGGGGTCGACACCGGGGAGCTGTTTTTT. Protein product: CASSDYGPSGVDTGELFF. This chain uses TRBV28 with TRBJ2-2, with 9 bases matching TRBD2. Germline trimming cut 6 bases from V and 3 bases from J; bases unmatched to any gene: 14. Germline V gene sequence: CDR1 MDHEN, CDR2 SYDVKM. The CDR3 has 18 residues.

The sample holds a few counts of this clonotype. The chain links TRBV5-1 to TRBJ2-1; D remains unclear. Germline V gene data show CDR1 as SGHRS and CDR2 as YFSETQ. Trimming left V 4 bases short and J 5 bases short, with 10 bases between. CDR3 size: 13 residues. In DNA, the CDR3 is TGCGCCAGCAGCCCGCGGTGGGACAATGAGCAGTTCTTC. Translation: CASSPRWDNEQFF.

In its sample, this clonotype was seen a few times. V is TRBV6-2 or TRBV6-3 and J is TRBJ2-1; the match to TRBD1 covers 7 bases. The CDR3 sequence is 16 residues long. The J segment lost 0 bases and the V segment lost 6 bases, leaving 8 bases of the junction unmatched. The germline V gene encodes CDR1 MNHEY and CDR2 SVGEGT. CDR3 sequence: CASRNDRVSSYNEQFF. The DNA for the CDR3 is TGTGCCAGCAGAAACGACAGGGTGAGCTCCTACAATGAGCAGTTCTTC.

This clonotype appeared a few times. The rearrangement links TRBV29-1 to TRBJ1-1; D remains unclear. The V and J ends lost 4 bases and 7 bases respectively, with 13 bases between them. The CDR3 loop spans 12 amino acids. CDR1 is SQVTM and CDR2 is ANQGSEA in the germline V gene. The CDR3 nucleotides read TGCAGCGTTGCCAGGATATCGAATGAAGCTTTCTTT. Translation gives CSVARISNEAFF.

At least ten counts were recorded for this clonotype. This sequence joins TRBV7-2 and TRBJ2-3; 13 bases align to TRBD2. The junction had 3 bases not matched to a gene; V was cut back by 3 bases and J by 6 bases. CDR1 SGHTA and CDR2 FQGNSA come from the germline V gene. This CDR3 comprises 15 residues. CDR3 protein: CASSFTSGGEDTQYF. In DNA, the CDR3 is TGTGCCAGCAGCTTTACTAGCGGGGGGGAGGATACGCAGTATTTT.

This clonotype occurred many times. V gene TRBV12-3 or TRBV12-4 combines with J gene TRBJ2-1; TRBD1 agrees at 8 bases. This CDR3 has 17 residues. V dropped 4 bases and J dropped 1; count of bases not matched to a gene: 9. CDR3 residues: CASSSLGQAPSYNEQFF. As DNA, the CDR3 is TGTGCCAGCAGTTCACTGGGACAGGCCCCATCCTACAATGAGCAGTTCTTC.

The sample holds a few counts of this clonotype. This could be a read error, since a much larger clone is one nucleotide away. V gene TRBV9 combines with J gene TRBJ1-1; D is undetermined. V dropped 1 base and J dropped 1 base, with 8 bases sitting between them. This CDR3 is 14 amino acids long. Looked up from germline, CDR1 is SGDLS and CDR2 is YYNGEE. CDR3 nucleotide sequence: TGTGCCAGCAGCGTATCGGCGGGGAACACTGAAGCTTTCTTT. Translating it yields CASSVSAGNTEAFF.